A selection of T cell receptor beta chains follows, all from one sample in a study of memory CD4+ T cells and cytomegalovirus serostatus. The table came from immunoSEQ multiplex PCR; TCRdb's copy has only in-frame clones and leaves some out. The data show over 40,000 clones, around 80% seen once. Sequences were obtained from memory CD4+ T cells from blood. Receptor source: an adult in good health and CMV-seronegative. Each CDR3 is given with its conserved first and last residue. A D gene is named only where the DNA matches it firmly. Size is omitted from some rows. Given values are once, few, many or a class for expanded clones.

J gene	clone size	D gene	V gene	CDR3 protein	CDR3 DNA
TRBJ2-5	NA	NA	TRBV14	CASSQGERGTQYF	TGTGCCAGCAGCCAAGGCGAAAGGGGGACCCAGTACTTC
TRBJ2-7	NA	NA	TRBV30	CAWSVPGDEQYF	TGTGCCTGGAGTGTACCGGGGGACGAGCAGTACTTC
TRBJ2-1	few	TRBD2	TRBV10-3	CAISESRLAGGDEQFF	TGTGCCATCAGTGAGTCCCGGCTAGCGGGGGGCGATGAGCAGTTCTTC
TRBJ1-1	NA	NA	TRBV6-6	CASTTKGLEAFF	TGTGCCAGCACCACGAAGGGGCTTGAAGCTTTCTTT
TRBJ1-5	NA	NA	TRBV10-1	CASSVPGAPLYSNQPQHF	TGCGCCAGCAGTGTCCCCGGGGCCCCCCTCTATAGCAATCAGCCCCAGCATTTT
TRBJ1-1	NA	NA	TRBV27	CASSKTGAGVANTEAFF	TGTGCCAGCAGCAAAACAGGAGCAGGGGTAGCGAACACTGAAGCTTTCTTT
TRBJ1-2	once	TRBD1	TRBV5-1	CASTLDRGSYGYTF	TGCGCCAGCACTCTGGACAGGGGAAGCTATGGCTACACCTTC
TRBJ1-2	few	NA	TRBV28	CASSRQLGYTF	TGTGCCAGCAGCCGCCAGTTGGGCTACACCTTC
TRBJ1-1	NA	TRBD1	TRBV2	CASSLQGVTEAFF	TGTGCCAGCAGTCTACAGGGGGTAACTGAAGCTTTCTTT
TRBJ1-1	NA	NA	TRBV6-5	CASSKDRPAFF	TGTGCCAGCAGTAAAGACAGACCAGCTTTCTTT
TRBJ2-2	NA	TRBD2	TRBV29-1	CSAQASGSNTGELFF	TGCAGCGCCCAGGCTAGCGGGTCGAACACCGGGGAGCTGTTTTTT
TRBJ2-7	NA	TRBD1	TRBV5-1	CASSLSGQSYEQYF	TGCGCCAGCAGCTTGTCGGGACAGTCCTACGAGCAGTACTTC
TRBJ2-3	NA	NA	TRBV27	CASSLSGQYTDTQYF	TGTGCCAGCAGTTTATCGGGTCAGTACACAGATACGCAGTATTTT
TRBJ1-2	NA	NA	TRBV6-5	CASSYSAGTYGYTF	TGTGCCAGCAGTTACTCCGCAGGGACCTATGGCTACACCTTC
TRBJ2-2	NA	NA	TRBV7-9	CASSFFGSTLNTGELFF	TGTGCCAGCAGCTTCTTTGGGTCGACCCTGAACACCGGGGAGCTGTTTTTT
TRBJ1-2	NA	TRBD1	TRBV27	CASRGTGANYGYTF	TGTGCCAGCAGGGGGACAGGGGCCAACTATGGCTACACCTTC
TRBJ2-7	NA	NA	TRBV5-5	CASSISPGPSYEQYF	TGTGCCAGCAGTATTAGCCCCGGGCCGAGTTACGAGCAGTACTTC
TRBJ1-5	NA	NA	TRBV2	CASRRTLNQPQHF	TGTGCCAGCAGAAGGACCTTGAATCAGCCCCAGCATTTT
TRBJ2-1	NA	NA	TRBV10-2	CASRKRGGNGQFF	TGCGCCAGCAGGAAAAGAGGAGGCAATGGGCAGTTCTTC
TRBJ1-4	few	NA	TRBV2	CASRADGATNEKLFF	TGTGCCAGCAGAGCAGACGGTGCAACTAATGAAAAACTGTTTTTT
TRBJ2-5	NA	NA	TRBV7-7	CASSVSGTSAQYF	TGTGCTAGCAGCGTATCCGGGACATCGGCCCAGTACTTC
TRBJ2-7	NA	TRBD2	TRBV5-1	CASSSSPSGGTNLPYEQYF	TGCGCCAGCAGCTCGTCCCCTAGCGGGGGCACAAACTTACCCTACGAGCAGTACTTC
TRBJ2-7	NA	TRBD2	TRBV7-2	CASSLASGGRYEQYF	TGTGCCAGCAGCTTAGCTAGCGGGGGGAGGTACGAGCAGTACTTC
TRBJ2-5	NA	NA	TRBV25-1	CASSVWGVETQYF	TGTGCCAGCAGTGTCTGGGGGGTCGAGACCCAGTACTTC
TRBJ1-6	NA	TRBD1	TRBV5-6	CASSFYNRGYNSPLHF	TGTGCCAGCAGCTTTTACAACAGGGGATATAATTCACCCCTCCACTTT
TRBJ1-4	NA	NA	TRBV5-1	CASNNGQPNEKLFF	TGCGCCAGCAACAACGGACAGCCAAATGAAAAACTGTTTTTT
TRBJ2-7	NA	NA	TRBV7-8	CASSTDLTEQYF	TGTGCCAGCAGCACCGACTTGACTGAGCAGTACTTC
TRBJ1-2	NA	NA	TRBV5-1	CASSGRIGIWPNYGYTF	TGCGCCAGCAGCGGAAGAATAGGGATCTGGCCTAACTATGGCTACACCTTC
TRBJ2-1	NA	NA	TRBV2	CAGLMPTNEQFF	TGTGCTGGGCTTATGCCGACCAATGAGCAGTTCTTC
TRBJ1-1	few	NA	TRBV6-1	CASSESQGPLNTEAFF	TGTGCCAGCAGTGAATCACAGGGTCCCCTGAACACTGAAGCTTTCTTT
TRBJ1-2	NA	NA	TRBV2	CASSTLGYGYTF	TGTGCCAGCAGTACCTTAGGCTATGGCTACACCTTC
TRBJ1-5	NA	NA	TRBV4-2	CASSQTLGQANQPQHF	TGTGCCAGCAGCCAGACCCTAGGGCAGGCGAATCAGCCCCAGCATTTT
TRBJ2-3	NA	TRBD2	TRBV2	CASSINGGGTDTQYF	TGTGCCAGCAGTATAAACGGGGGGGGCACAGATACGCAGTATTTT
TRBJ2-5	NA	NA	TRBV7-6	CASNLRGSRFGETQYF	TGTGCCAGCAACCTAAGGGGTTCGAGATTTGGGGAGACCCAGTACTTC
TRBJ1-2	NA	TRBD1	TRBV2	CASSAGNRGYGYTF	TGTGCCAGCAGTGCAGGGAACAGGGGGTACGGCTACACCTTC
TRBJ1-6	NA	NA	TRBV6-1	CASRVEEAISPLHF	TGTGCCAGCAGGGTAGAAGAAGCAATTTCACCCCTCCACTTT
TRBJ2-3	NA	NA	TRBV11-2	CASSPPGFTDTQYF	TGTGCCAGCAGCCCCCCTGGGTTCACAGATACGCAGTATTTT
TRBJ1-1	NA	NA	TRBV19	CASSRKSGTTEAFF	TGTGCCAGTAGCCGAAAGTCAGGGACCACTGAAGCTTTCTTT
TRBJ2-3	NA	TRBD2	TRBV15	CATSGTSGEANTDTQYF	TGTGCCACCAGCGGGACGAGCGGGGAAGCCAACACAGATACGCAGTATTTT
TRBJ2-1	NA	TRBD2	TRBV7-3	CASSYYPTGGLVEQFF	TGTGCCAGCAGCTACTACCCGACGGGGGGGTTAGTTGAGCAGTTCTTC
TRBJ1-1	NA	NA	TRBV29-1	CSVGFRGRDTEAFF	TGCAGCGTTGGGTTTCGCGGGCGGGACACTGAAGCTTTCTTT
TRBJ1-5	NA	NA	TRBV9	CASSEGLSQGPQPQHF	TGTGCCAGCAGCGAGGGTCTTAGTCAGGGGCCCCAGCCCCAGCATTTT
TRBJ2-7	NA	NA	TRBV20-1	CSASQSGQYF	TGCAGTGCTAGTCAATCCGGGCAGTACTTC
TRBJ1-5	NA	NA	TRBV11-2	CASSPDSYSNQPQHF	TGTGCCAGCAGCCCGGACAGTTATAGCAATCAGCCCCAGCATTTT
TRBJ1-6	NA	TRBD1	TRBV14	CASSLRQGGNSPLHF	TGTGCCAGCAGCCTCAGACAGGGCGGGAATTCACCCCTCCACTTT
TRBJ2-3	NA	NA	TRBV7-4	CASTPRKGHVF	TGTGCCAGCACCCCGCGCAAGGGGCACGTATTT
TRBJ1-5	NA	NA	TRBV19	CASSVDRQNQPQHF	TGTGCCAGTAGTGTGGACAGACAAAATCAGCCCCAGCATTTT
TRBJ1-1	NA	TRBD1	TRBV7-8	CASSLDRGRTEAFF	TGTGCCAGCAGCTTAGACAGGGGACGAACTGAAGCTTTCTTT
TRBJ1-3	NA	TRBD1	TRBV9	CASSPRGGFGNTIYF	TGTGCCAGCAGTCCACGAGGGGGCTTTGGAAACACCATATATTTT
TRBJ1-1	NA	NA	TRBV6-6	CASIGGGGDTEAFF	TGTGCCAGCATTGGGGGGGGAGGGGACACTGAAGCTTTCTTT
TRBJ2-3	NA	NA	TRBV11-3	CASSLGLYENTDTQYF	TGTGCCAGCAGCCTAGGACTATACGAGAACACAGATACGCAGTATTTT